The rows below give T cell receptor beta chains drawn from one sample of a study of blood T cell repertoires in COVID-19. The method was immunoSEQ multiplex PCR; TCRdb's version includes in-frame clones alone and lacks a portion of them. The table has around 310,000 clones, roughly 89% seen once. Sample: PBMCs or T cells enriched from blood (not recorded which). The receptor source for this set is a woman aged 25 to 45 who had recovered from COVID-19. CDR3s leave out the opening cysteine and the closing phenylalanine or tryptophan. The order of the fields is J gene, V gene, CDR3 protein.

j_call: TRBJ1-5
v_call: TRBV10-3
cdr3_aa: AISRQGLSSNQPQH

j_call: TRBJ2-7
v_call: TRBV18
cdr3_aa: ASSLDRVSEQY

j_call: TRBJ1-2
v_call: TRBV18
cdr3_aa: ASSPDRVGYGYT

j_call: TRBJ2-7
v_call: TRBV5-1
cdr3_aa: ASSLSAGAGEQY

j_call: TRBJ2-3
v_call: TRBV7-3
cdr3_aa: ASSFPSAGLGDTQY

j_call: TRBJ1-2
v_call: TRBV9
cdr3_aa: ASSVSRGAGYGYT

j_call: TRBJ2-7
v_call: TRBV7-9
cdr3_aa: ASSLGAGYEQY

j_call: TRBJ2-5
v_call: TRBV11-2
cdr3_aa: ASSLGAGREETQY

j_call: TRBJ2-7
v_call: TRBV2
cdr3_aa: ASSEARAGIYEQY

j_call: TRBJ2-5
v_call: TRBV4-2
cdr3_aa: ASSQNRGKETQY

j_call: TRBJ2-7
v_call: TRBV2
cdr3_aa: ASSGEGYEQY

j_call: TRBJ2-7
v_call: TRBV15
cdr3_aa: ATSRDGAARPYEQY

j_call: TRBJ2-7
v_call: TRBV5-1
cdr3_aa: ASSLVSGDTEQY

j_call: TRBJ2-1
v_call: TRBV7-8
cdr3_aa: ASSLGLYSSYNEQF

j_call: TRBJ2-5
v_call: TRBV7-2
cdr3_aa: ASSFPPRGQETQY

j_call: TRBJ1-2
v_call: TRBV29-1
cdr3_aa: SVEDDRRYGYT

j_call: TRBJ1-1
v_call: TRBV20-1
cdr3_aa: SAFSLGAF

j_call: TRBJ1-2
v_call: TRBV7-2
cdr3_aa: ASSPEVTGGFGYT

j_call: TRBJ1-5
v_call: TRBV12-5
cdr3_aa: ASGSQGSQPQH

j_call: TRBJ2-1
v_call: TRBV5-1
cdr3_aa: ASSLGQMYNEQF

j_call: TRBJ2-2
v_call: TRBV11-2
cdr3_aa: ASSLAALTYTGELF

j_call: TRBJ1-2
v_call: TRBV25-1
cdr3_aa: ASSEIGQGLNYGYT

j_call: TRBJ1-1
v_call: TRBV10-3
cdr3_aa: AISGRGDDTEAF

j_call: TRBJ1-2
v_call: TRBV9
cdr3_aa: ASSSTTQGYGYT

j_call: TRBJ2-7
v_call: TRBV6-5
cdr3_aa: ASSQYRGSSYEQY

j_call: TRBJ1-5
v_call: TRBV27
cdr3_aa: ASSWGQGSGQPQH

j_call: TRBJ2-4
v_call: TRBV2
cdr3_aa: ASSQGQGEENIQY

j_call: TRBJ1-1
v_call: TRBV15
cdr3_aa: ATRQDRGAGTEAF